These 12 T cell receptor beta chains share one sample of origin, sequenced in a study of T cell responses to AZD1222 COVID-19 vaccine. Sequencing was performed with immunoSEQ multiplex PCR; in TCRdb, only in-frame clones are kept and a portion is missing. The table shows more than 85,000 clones, with around 85% occurring only once. Sequences were derived from peripheral blood, sampled on day 0 of AZD1222 vaccination. These receptors came from an adult in good health.

The chain couples TRBV6-1 to TRBJ2-7; D is uncertain. Trimming removed 2 bases from V and 1 base from J, with 18 bases in between. Germline CDR1 is MNHNS and CDR2 is SASEGT. CDR3 length equals 17 residues. CDR3 amino acids: CASSEILYTGPSYEQYF. The CDR3 DNA reads TGTGCCAGCAGTGAAATCCTCTACACGGGCCCTTCCTACGAGCAGTACTTC.

V and J are TRBV27 and TRBJ2-7; TRBD1 matches 10 bases. The germline V gene has CDR1 MNHEY and CDR2 SMNVEV (reference sequence). V trimming: 5 bases; J trimming: 1 base; junction bases outside the gene matches: 2. The CDR3 loop spans 14 amino acids. The CDR3 DNA follows: TGTGCCAGCAGTCGGGACAGGGGTTCCTACGAGCAGTACTTC. This encodes CASSRDRGSYEQYF.

The rearrangement uses TRBV10-2 and TRBJ2-3; TRBD1 agrees at 7 bases. There are 14 residues in the CDR3. CDR1 and CDR2 from the germline V gene are WSHSY and SAAADI. With 4 bases clipped from V and 6 bases from J, the junction kept 7 bases outside the gene matches. This CDR3 reads CASSVGRGYDTQYF. The CDR3 DNA reads as TGCGCCAGCAGTGTGGGCAGGGGGTACGATACGCAGTATTTT.

This chain links TRBV28 with TRBJ1-2; no definite D call. The CDR3 consists of 16 residues. Trimming shortened V by 7 bases and J by 4 bases, and 22 bases separated the two germline ends. Germline lookup yields CDR1 MDHEN and CDR2 SYDVKM. The chain's CDR3 is CASNQFPAAGSYGYTF. The DNA for the CDR3 is TGTGCCAGCAATCAGTTCCCCGCTGCGGGGAGCTATGGCTACACCTTC.

The rearrangement joins TRBV19 to TRBJ1-2; TRBD1 matches at 8 bases. The CDR3 contains 15 residues. Trimming took 5 bases from V and 2 from J; bases not matched to a gene: 7. CDR1 is LNHDA, CDR2 SQIVND, per germline (reference sequence). The CDR3 spells CASSSRTGFNYGYTF. The CDR3 nucleotides are TGTGCCAGTAGTTCCCGGACAGGGTTCAACTATGGCTACACCTTC.

The rearrangement joins TRBV28 to TRBJ2-2, with 10 nucleotides matching TRBD1. The V gene's germline CDR1 is MDHEN and CDR2 SYDVKM. The CDR3 length is 18 residues. The V segment lost 6 bases and the J segment 3 bases; nucleotides outside the gene matches: 13. The CDR3 is CASRPNPGTGEYTGELFF. The CDR3 nucleotides read TGTGCCAGCAGACCCAACCCGGGGACAGGGGAATACACCGGGGAGCTGTTTTTT.

The rearrangement uses TRBV7-2 and TRBJ2-7; TRBD2 agrees at 7 bases. The V gene end was trimmed by 3 bases and the J gene end by 4 bases; junction bases not matched to a gene: 9. Germline CDR1 is SGHTA and CDR2 is FQGNSA. The CDR3 sequence is 15 residues long. Here the CDR3 DNA reads TGTGCCAGCAGCTTCATCGGCGGGAGTGAATACGAGCAGTACTTC. This sequence encodes CASSFIGGSEYEQYF.

This clone was picked up a small number of times. The chain is built from TRBV6-2 or TRBV6-3 and TRBJ1-2; D uncertain. The germline V gene encodes CDR1 MNHEY and CDR2 SVGEGT. This CDR3 is built from 14 residues. The ends were cut back, 6 bases at V and 2 bases at J, with 13 bases in the middle. CDR3 sequence reads: CASSLAQANYGYTF. The CDR3 DNA sequence: TGTGCCAGCAGCCTCGCCCAGGCGAACTATGGCTACACCTTC.

This clone was counted a single time. The genes are TRBV11-2 and TRBJ2-1, with TRBD2 matching over 10 bases. In germline, CDR1 is SGHAT, CDR2 FQNNGV. The CDR3 extends over 18 amino acids. V was clipped by 6 bases and J by 4 bases; unmatched bases: 15. The DNA of the CDR3 is TGTGCCAGCAGTCCCCTAGGGCGAGCGGGAGGGCCATACAATGAGCAGTTCTTC. Amino acid sequence: CASSPLGRAGGPYNEQFF.

This sequence joins TRBV5-1 and TRBJ1-5; D call uncertain. Germline CDR1 SGHRS, CDR2 YFSETQ. The CDR3 totals 13 residues. V lost 2 bases to trimming and J lost 0 bases, with 3 bases between them. The CDR3 region is CASSFGSNQPQHF. The CDR3 DNA sequence: TGCGCCAGCAGCTTCGGTAGCAATCAGCCCCAGCATTTT.

V and J are TRBV6-2 or TRBV6-3 and TRBJ2-7; no firm D call. The germline V and J ends were trimmed by 5 bases and 2 bases, with 7 bases remaining between them. Germline CDR1 and CDR2: MNHEY and SVGEGT. The CDR3 totals 12 residues. The CDR3 is CASSTTPYEQYF. Written as DNA, the CDR3 is TGTGCCAGCAGTACAACTCCCTACGAGCAGTACTTC.

This clone was picked up one time. The chain has TRBV13 and TRBJ2-1, with D perhaps TRBD2 (6 bases). The germline V gene has CDR1 PRHDT and CDR2 FYEKMQ (reference sequence). V shed 0 bases and J shed 3 bases, with 12 bases lying between them. The length of the CDR3 is 16 residues. CDR3 sequence (DNA): TGTGCCAGCAGCTTAGGGAGGCGGGGACGCTACAATGAGCAGTTCTTC. This encodes CASSLGRRGRYNEQFF.